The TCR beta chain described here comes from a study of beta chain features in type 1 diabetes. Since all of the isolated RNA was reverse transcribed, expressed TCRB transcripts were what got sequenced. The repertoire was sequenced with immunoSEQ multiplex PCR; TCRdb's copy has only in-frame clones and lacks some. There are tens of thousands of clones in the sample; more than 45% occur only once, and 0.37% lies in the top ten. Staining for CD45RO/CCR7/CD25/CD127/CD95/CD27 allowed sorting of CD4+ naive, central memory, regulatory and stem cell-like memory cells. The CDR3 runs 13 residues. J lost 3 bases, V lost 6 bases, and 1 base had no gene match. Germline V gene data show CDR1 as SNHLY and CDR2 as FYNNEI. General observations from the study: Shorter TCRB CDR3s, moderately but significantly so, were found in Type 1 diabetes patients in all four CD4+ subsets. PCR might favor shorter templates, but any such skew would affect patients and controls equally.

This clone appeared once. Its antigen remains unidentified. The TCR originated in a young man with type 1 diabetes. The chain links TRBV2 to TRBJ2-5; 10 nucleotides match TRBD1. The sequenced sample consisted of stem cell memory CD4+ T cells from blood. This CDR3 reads CASSGTGEETQYF. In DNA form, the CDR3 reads TGTGCCAGCAGCGGGACAGGGGAAGAGACCCAGTACTTC.